These 7 T cell receptor beta chains were sequenced from one sample in a study of T cell responses to AZD1222 COVID-19 vaccine. TCRdb keeps only in-frame clones here, not all; method: immunoSEQ multiplex PCR. The sample consists of some 150,000 clones, around 84% of them appearing once. Sequences were derived from peripheral blood, sampled 28 days after the second AZD1222 dose. These receptors were collected from an adult who received the AZD1222 COVID-19 vaccine.

Regarding this clone: In the same sample, other DNA sequences code for this CDR3. J is TRBJ2-7 and V is TRBV2; D may match TRBD1 or TRBD2 (5 bases each). The V end was cut by 6 bases, the J end by 0 bases, with 6 bases between. CDR1 is SNHLY and CDR2 is FYNNEI in the germline V gene. The CDR3 is 12 amino acids. CDR3 residues: CASRGDSYEQYF. CDR3 nucleotide sequence: TGTGCCAGCAGGGGGGACTCCTACGAGCAGTACTTC.

The V call is TRBV2, the J call TRBJ2-3, with TRBD1 matching 9 bases. The germline V gene encodes CDR1 SNHLY and CDR2 FYNNEI. The CDR3 loop spans 16 amino acids. J was trimmed by 2 bases and V by 1 base; bases with no gene match: 4. Here the CDR3 reads CASSEERTGATDTQYF. The CDR3 nucleotides are TGTGCCAGCAGTGAAGAAAGGACAGGGGCCACAGATACGCAGTATTTT. The full variable domain, its missing parts supplied by reference TRBV2 and TRBJ2-3, is EPEVTQTPSHQVTQMGQEVILRCVPISNHLYFYWYRQILGQKVEFLVSFYNNEISEKSEIFDDQFSVERPDGSNFTLKIRSTKLEDSAMYFCASSEERTGATDTQYFGPGTRLTVL.

The chain carries TRBV10-3 and TRBJ1-2, with 9 bases matching TRBD1. Germline V gene lookup returns CDR1 ENHRY and CDR2 SYGVKD. After removal of 3 bases from V and 9 bases from J, the junction contained 8 bases not matched to a gene. The CDR3 consists of 14 residues. CDR3 nucleotide sequence: TGTGCCATCAGTGATTCTTGGACAGGGGATCGCTACACCTTC. Translation: CAISDSWTGDRYTF.

This clone has only one observation. The J gene is TRBJ1-2, the V gene TRBV10-3; 7 bases align to TRBD1. This CDR3 is built from 15 residues. Germline loops: CDR1 ENHRY, CDR2 SYGVKD. Trimming cost V 2 bases and J 5 bases; bases outside gene matches: 8. CDR3 loop: CAISEPEDRTYGYTF. CDR3 sequence (DNA): TGTGCCATCAGTGAGCCGGAGGACAGGACATATGGCTACACCTTC.

This chain uses TRBV18 with TRBJ2-3; D is unclear. V was trimmed by 2 bases and J by 2 bases, leaving 8 bases between them. The CDR3 is 14 amino acids. From germline, CDR1 is KGHSH and CDR2 LQKENI. The CDR3 DNA is TGTGCCAGCTCACCAACCACTAACACAGATACGCAGTATTTT. As protein: CASSPTTNTDTQYF.

This rearrangement joins TRBV6-5 to TRBJ1-2; a possible D gene is TRBD1 (6 bases). CDR3 length equals 15 residues. V was shortened by 11 bases and J by 4 bases, with 23 bases between the two germline ends. CDR1 is MNHEY and CDR2 is SVGAGI in the germline V gene. Here the CDR3 DNA reads TGTGCCGCCTTGGGGGCGACAGGAGGGATCTATGGCTACACCTTC. It yields the protein CAALGATGGIYGYTF.

J is TRBJ2-5 and V is TRBV5-6; D is perhaps TRBD2 (5 bases). The CDR3 consists of 14 residues. Looked up from germline, CDR1 is SGHDT and CDR2 is YYEEEE. V gave up 1 base and J gave up 2 bases, with 9 bases separating them. The DNA of the CDR3 is TGTGCCAGCAGCTTGTCGGGAAGTCAAGAGACCCAGTACTTC. Its protein is CASSLSGSQETQYF.